This passage covers 5 T cell receptor beta chains from one sample sequenced in a study of T cell changes during pregnancy in multiple sclerosis (dated by TCRdb to between 2019 and 2020). To prepare the library, the immunoSEQ multiplex PCR assay was applied. This immuneACCESS table, as held by TCRdb, lists in-frame sequences with V and J called but not all clones. Of the missing ones, under half trace to an unresolved V gene in checked studies; the others have no known cause. The sample includes 79,000 or so clones, with 70% to 90% observed a single time. In total, the top ten clones hold approximately 3.3% of the sample. This material consisted of peripheral blood, taken before pregnancy. Receptors were obtained from a female donor with multiple sclerosis, enrolled in a pregnancy study.

The rearrangement joins TRBV11-2 to TRBJ1-1; 7 nucleotides line up with TRBD1. This CDR3 spans 13 amino acids. The germline V gene has CDR1 SGHAT and CDR2 FQNNGV. After removal of 5 bases from V and 10 bases from J, the junction contained 10 bases not matched to a gene. CDR3: CASSGGTDGRAFF. The CDR3 nucleotides are TGTGCCAGCAGCGGAGGGACAGACGGGCGAGCTTTCTTT.

The J gene is TRBJ2-3, the V gene TRBV6-1; TRBD1 matches at 8 bases. Germline lookup yields CDR1 MNHNS and CDR2 SASEGT. V lost 8 bases and J lost 5; bases outside the gene matches: 9. The CDR3 is 14 amino acids. The CDR3 nucleotides read TGTGCCAGCTCCCTGACAGGGGTTGAAGATACGCAGTATTTT. Residues: CASSLTGVEDTQYF.

The rearrangement joins TRBV7-2 to TRBJ1-2, with TRBD1 as a possible D gene (6 bases). V was clipped by 2 bases and J by 4 bases, with 11 bases between them. The germline V gene has CDR1 SGHTA and CDR2 FQGNSA. The CDR3 is made up of 14 amino acids. The CDR3 here is CASSLSRTVYGYTF. The DNA of the CDR3 is TGTGCCAGCAGCTTATCCCGGACAGTCTATGGCTACACCTTC.

The J gene is TRBJ1-4, the V gene TRBV7-9; TRBD1 matches at 9 bases. The J segment lost 7 bases and the V segment lost 6 bases, leaving 6 bases of the junction unmatched. The CDR3 covers 14 residues. CDR1 and CDR2 from the germline V gene are SEHNR and FQNEAQ (reference sequence). Here the CDR3 reads CASSVQGAREKLFF. CDR3 sequence (DNA): TGTGCCAGCAGTGTACAGGGGGCGCGTGAAAAACTGTTTTTT.

The rearrangement links TRBV5-4 to TRBJ2-3, with 8 bases matching TRBD1. The CDR3 covers 16 residues. After removal of 0 bases from V and 4 bases from J, the junction contained 7 bases not matched to a gene. Looked up from germline, CDR1 is SGHNT and CDR2 is YYREEE (reference sequence). The CDR3 coding sequence is TGTGCCAGCAGCTTGGCAGGGGGCCAGGTGGCAGATACGCAGTATTTT. The encoded protein is CASSLAGGQVADTQYF.